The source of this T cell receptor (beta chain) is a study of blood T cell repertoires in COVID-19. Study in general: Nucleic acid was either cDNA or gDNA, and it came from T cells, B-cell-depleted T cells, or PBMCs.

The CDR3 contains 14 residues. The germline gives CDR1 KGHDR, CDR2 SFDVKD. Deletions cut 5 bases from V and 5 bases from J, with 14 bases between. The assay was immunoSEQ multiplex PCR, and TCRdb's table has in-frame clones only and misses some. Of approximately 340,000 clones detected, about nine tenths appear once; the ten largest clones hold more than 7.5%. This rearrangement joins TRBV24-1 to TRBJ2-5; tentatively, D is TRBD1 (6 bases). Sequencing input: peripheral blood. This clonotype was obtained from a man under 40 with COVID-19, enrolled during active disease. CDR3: CATSAGGEDETQYF. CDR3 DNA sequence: TGTGCCACCAGTGCTGGGGGCGAGGATGAGACCCAGTACTTC.